The clone carrying this T cell receptor (beta chain) occurred once. TCRdb reassembled clones from the PCR reads with MiXCR. Of approximately 22,000 clones listed, roughly 15% are singletons. The germline CDR1 and CDR2 sequences are LGHDT and YNNKEL (reference sequence). The CDR3 is 15 amino acids. The germline V and J ends were trimmed by 4 bases and 2 bases, with 15 bases remaining between them. This entry belongs to a study of metastatic and nonmetastatic thyroid tumors. Study-level background: Repertoires from malignant and benign thyroid patients were compared across blood and tumor or nodule tissue.

Thyroid surgery had not been preceded by any treatment in any patient. Sequencing was performed on tumor tissue. The chain carries TRBV3-1 and TRBJ2-7; D might be TRBD1 or TRBD2, each matching 5 bases. This TCR was sampled from a female donor with papillary thyroid cancer or a benign thyroid nodule (not recorded which). Some clones in this sample may be carry-over from other donors' samples. In DNA form, the CDR3 reads TGTGCCAGCAGCCTGGCCGGGACGGATGCCTACGAGCAGTACTTC. Encoded protein: CASSLAGTDAYEQYF.